This entry is about one T cell receptor (beta chain). Its specificity is not known. The data were produced by immunoSEQ multiplex PCR, yet TCRdb's version contains in-frame clones alone and is incomplete. The data contain about 460,000 clones, 70% to 90% of them singletons. These data are taken from a study of Ad26.COV2.S vaccination and SARS-CoV-2 variants. Study-level information: Donor got 5x10^10 or 1x10^11 viral particles of Ad26.COV2.S. Study-wide results and caveats: Vaccine recipients had higher spike-specific TCR breadth than placebo recipients.

Treatment noted: around 19 received Ad26.COV2.S at low or high dose, single or two shots; five or six received placebo; per-sample allocation not given. Samples analyzed were those drawn on day 63 after the first vaccine or placebo injection. An adult aged 18-55 years in Boston served as the donor. The TCR comes from a person aged 18-65 years who received the Ad26.COV2.S COVID-19 vaccine or a placebo. This material consisted of peripheral blood, taken in a trial of Ad26.COV2.S vaccine versus placebo.

DNA for the CDR3: TGCGCCAGCAGTTCGGGCAGGGACGCAGATACGCAGTATTTT. It encodes CASSSGRDADTQYF. The V gene is TRBV5-1, the J gene TRBJ2-3; D is tentatively TRBD1 or TRBD2 (5 bases each). Per the germline V gene, CDR1 is SGHRS and CDR2 is YFSETQ. V gave up 5 bases and J gave up 4 bases, with 14 bases separating them. This CDR3 contains 14 residues.